This T cell receptor beta chain was retrieved from a study of blood T cell repertoires in COVID-19 (dated by TCRdb to 2019 to 2021). Context from the whole study: Samples from collaborators originated in the United States, Italy and Spain and spanned both the acute and convalescent phases of COVID-19. Where available, HLA class I and class II types were obtained from metadata supplied by the sample provider rather than from assay-based typing. Samples were obtained from the ongoing ImmuneRACE study (first 160 participants) and from 1,254 subjects provided by 6 global collaborators. The material from the prospective study consisted of cDNA or gDNA derived from T cells, B-cell-depleted T cells, or PBMCs. Sample metadata almost always included a de-identified subject ID, COVID-19 status, age in years and sex. Deeply sampled blood TCRbeta repertoires from subjects exposed to, actively infected with, or recovered from COVID-19 were included in the dataset. The repertoires were released in a freely available public database meant as a resource for research on the immune response to SARS-CoV-2.

On this clone: Its recognized antigen is unknown. No base quality information exists; no much larger clone differs at one position.

General study outcomes and caveats: How much clinical and demographic metadata was included differed by source and by participant, and the metadata was provided uncurated.

TCRbeta CDR3 regions were amplified from genomic DNA by means of the immunoSEQ Assay, a bias-controlled multiplex PCR. Concerning the study's data processing: Nucleated cell counts per sample were estimated from amplification of reference gene primers within the assay. Sequence reads were collapsed and filtered to measure the absolute abundance of every unique TCRbeta CDR3 rearrangement. Productive Simpson clonality was computed per sample as the square root of Simpson's diversity index over productive rearrangements. Drawn from immuneACCESS, this table holds only the in-frame rearrangements with V and J called that TCRdb kept. Clones are partly lost; checked studies trace under half to an unresolved V gene and leave the rest unexplained. V, J and clone size are those of that table, while D and trimming were read from the DNA. A total of 70,000 to 95,000 clones appear in this sample, nearly 95% of them only once. Approximately 4.2% of the sample is taken by the ten largest.

CDR3 length: 14 amino acids, cysteine to phenylalanine. Left in the record is the CDR3 DNA by itself, 42 bases read in frame from the first base. The trim is 1 base for V and 2 bases for J, with a gap of 9 bases between the germline ends. The germline V gene encodes CDR1 SGHRS and CDR2 YFSETQ. Each collaborating institution followed its own protocols to collect whole blood in K2EDTA tubes. For TCRbeta analysis, collaborators shipped samples as frozen whole blood, isolated PBMCs, or DNA extracted from either of those sample types. Recombination linked TRBV5-1 to TRBJ1-1; the D segment cannot be called with confidence. The source material was peripheral blood. The TCR comes from a human donor with active COVID-19. The donor label of this sample is uncertain. The CDR3 region has the sequence CASSLSAGNTEAFF. The sequenced DNA is TGCGCCAGCAGCTTGTCTGCGGGAAACACTGAAGCTTTCTTT.